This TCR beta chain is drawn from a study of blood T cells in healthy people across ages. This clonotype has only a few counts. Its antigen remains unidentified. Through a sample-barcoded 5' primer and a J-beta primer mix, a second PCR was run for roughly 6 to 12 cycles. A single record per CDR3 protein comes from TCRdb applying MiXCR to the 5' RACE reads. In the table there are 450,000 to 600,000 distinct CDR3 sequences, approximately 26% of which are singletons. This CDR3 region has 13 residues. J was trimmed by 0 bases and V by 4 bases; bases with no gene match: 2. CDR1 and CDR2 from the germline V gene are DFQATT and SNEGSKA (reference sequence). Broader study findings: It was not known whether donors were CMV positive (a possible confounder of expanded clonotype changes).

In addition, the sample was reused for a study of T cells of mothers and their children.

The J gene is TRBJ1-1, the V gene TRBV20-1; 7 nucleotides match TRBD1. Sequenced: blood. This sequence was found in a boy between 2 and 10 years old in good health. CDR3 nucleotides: TGCAGTGCTAAGCAGGGGGTGAACACTGAAGCTTTCTTT. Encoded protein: CSAKQGVNTEAFF.